Sequencing of this T cell receptor (beta chain) was carried out in a study of tissue T cells after allogeneic stem cell transplantation. General study findings and limits: Within patients, tissue anatomy strongly shaped TCR repertoire composition.

Data came from immunoSEQ multiplex PCR; TCRdb stores just in-frame clones and leaves some out. The sample holds tens of thousands of clones, approximately 73% seen once. Concerning this clone itself: Its cognate antigen is unknown. The gene names here belong to mouse. Read sequence stops 1 residue before the CDR3 end, and the germline J gene provides the missing end.

The CDR3 length is 15 residues. Germline V lookup: CDR1 LGHNA, CDR2 YSYQKL. The junction had 3 bases not matched to a gene; V was cut back by 1 base and J by 3 bases. This clonotype originated in a pool of C57BL/6 mice in good health. Source material: sorted cells pooled from one or two spleens. V gene TRBV2 combines with J gene TRBJ2-7, with 10 nucleotides matching TRBD2. CDR3 sequence: CASSQGGDWGYEQYF. The sequenced CDR3 bases are TGTGCCAGCAGCCAAGGTGGGGACTGGGGCTATGAACAGTAC.